This T cell receptor beta chain originates from a study of cytomegalovirus exposure and HLA in healthy donors. At the level of the study: Unique TCR beta sequences numbering some 120 million came from 150 million to 200 million T cells in an earlier analysis.

For this clone: The antigen remains undetermined.

The CDR3 contains 15 residues. Germline CDR1 is SGHTA and CDR2 is FQGNSA. The ends were cut back, 2 bases at V and 0 bases at J, with 8 bases in the middle. Study observations and caveats: As was reported, the HLA-A and HLA-B alleles of most subjects were accurately predicted from TCR beta sequences. Later analysis demonstrated an association between a missense DCLRE1C variant and TCR beta V- and J-gene trimming.

Both 60 Vbeta primers and 13 Jbeta primers went into the PCR. Methods used by the authors: There were 80 million to 95 million unique TCR beta chains by a later count, and around 10 million of them were shared. The protocol was immunoSEQ multiplex PCR, while the TCRdb copy is restricted to in-frame clones and leaves out a portion. The V and J calls and clone size are taken from that table; D and trimming were inferred from the DNA. This sample lists under 200,000 clones; its ten largest clones have approximately 0.8%. The sequence was obtained from a woman aged 18-29 years in good health and CMV-seropositive. The genes are TRBV7-2 and TRBJ1-3; a weak D match, TRBD1 (6 bases). Sequences were obtained from PBMCs. The CDR3 region has the DNA TGTGCCAGCAGCTTAATAGGGGGCTCTGGAAACACCATATATTTT. This gives the protein CASSLIGGSGNTIYF.